This T cell receptor beta chain originates from a study of shared clonotypes between healthy human individuals (dated by TCRdb to 2018 to 2020). The study in broad terms: The cohort included three men and a couple of women between 18 and 49 years of age. For each donor, three plates each were used for CD4 naive and CD4 memory, two plates were used for CD8 naive, and one plate was used for CD8 memory. Per donor, leukapheresis produced somewhere between about 0.9 and 9.5 billion PBMCs. To increase sequencing depth and limit assay-specific biases, TCR repertoire library preparation and sequencing were carried out by different laboratories using diverse techniques. To estimate repertoire size and how much clonotypes are shared between individuals, the study performed deep sequencing of blood TCR repertoires from roughly five healthy adults.

CD8 naive samples were obtained by positive selection for CCR7 among CD45RO-negative cells, yielding a CD45RA+CCR7+ population from which TemRA cells were excluded. The donors were healthy, HIV-negative adults with no recently reported acute infections or vaccinations. Every donor was a Caucasian adult residing in Nashville, Tennessee, USA. Blood was obtained by leukapheresis, after which PBMCs were separated by Ficoll-Histopaque density gradient centrifugation and cryopreserved in liquid nitrogen vapor phase. Analytical flow cytometry was used to check the purity and quantity of each magnetically sorted T cell population. Genomic DNA was isolated from every sorted fraction and measured by UV absorbance on a Nanodrop 2000c. Sequences SQVTM (CDR1) and ANQGSEA (CDR2) are obtained from the germline V gene. V is trimmed back by 6 bases and J by 2 bases, and the junction contains 16 bases that no gene match accounts for. The CDR3, from cysteine to phenylalanine, totals 16 residues. Of the read, only the CDR3 DNA is kept; its 48 bases are in frame from base 1.

Note on this clone: Its binding antigen is unknown. Nothing much larger sits one base from this clone, and base qualities are not available.

Results the study describes overall, beyond this receptor: Compared with non-shared clonotypes, clonotypes shared by all four sorted-subset donors had higher generation probabilities. Naive subsets generally had larger estimated clonotype richness than memory subsets did. Because the study included a small number of donors, the genetic and exposure-history diversity represented was limited. When a few donors were compared, the shared fraction of clonotypes was about 5% for naive CD4, 3.5% to 4% for naive CD8, about 2.5% for memory CD4, and under 0.5% for memory CD8. Incomplete sequencing was indicated by rarefaction of sorted-subset datasets, despite the large sequencing depth. Sampling was limited to blood, and TCR repertoires in tissue likely differ from TCR repertoires in blood. Pairwise subsampling led to the expectation that sequencing depth would affect the degree of clonotype sharing among donors.

Using the deep immunoSEQ assay, TCR CDR3 regions were amplified from genomic DNA by multiplex PCR. Extracted genomic DNA from each cell subset was spread evenly across all wells of several immunoSEQ 96-well plates, with each plate serving as a replicate. For sorted subsets, 150 to 250 ng of genomic DNA, equivalent to 25,000 to 35,000 T cell genomes, went into each replicate PCR. Purified libraries were measured with a Qubit 3.0 fluorometer, size-checked on a Bioanalyzer 2100, and measured again with the KAPA Library Quantification kit. Every immunoSEQ 96-well plate was sequenced on a separate single-read 150-cycle Illumina NextSeq 550 flow cell. Concerning the study's data processing: Because only junctional sequences without quality scores were contained in the immunoSEQ output, filtering matching that applied to full-length reads could not be performed. To assign V/J genes and CDR3, sequences were annotated against IMGT germline references using PyIR, a Python wrapper for IgBLAST v1.9. Reads were filtered out if the reads had weak V/J assignments (E-value above 1e-6), no CDR3, stop codons, out-of-frame junctions, or ambiguous translated residues. V3J clonotypes were defined by identical inferred V gene, J gene, and CDR3 amino acid sequence. To compute the percentage overlap between repertoires, the number of shared unique clonotypes was divided by the size of the smaller repertoire. RTK rarefaction, the Chao1 estimator, and Recon v2.1 estimates of unobserved clonotypes were used to assess repertoire richness. Generation probabilities for all TCRbeta clonotypes obtained by the gDNA method from a handful of donors were computed using OLGA. TCRdb carries this immuneACCESS record with in-frame sequences only. Its versions omit some clonotypes, under half of them owing to an unresolved V gene in the studies checked, with the rest unexplained. From that table come the V and J calls and clone size; the DNA was used to work out D and trimming. In all, the sample holds approximately 740,000 clones, and 92% of those were seen once. Approximately 25% of the sample is held by the ten biggest clonotypes.

Material for sequencing was naive CD8+ T cells sorted from blood. The meaning of the sample's cell subset or site label: CD45RA+CCR7+. The sequence is built from TRBV29-1 and TRBJ2-7, and TRBD1 matches 7 of the central bases. The clonotype originates from a man aged 30 to 39 in good health. The bases are TGCAGCGTCTCCAACCTAACACAGGGGCATACCTACGAGCAGTACTTC. Its amino acids are CSVSNLTQGHTYEQYF.